The TCR beta chain under discussion was sequenced for a study of beta chain features in type 1 diabetes. Broader study findings: At VDJ recombination sites, type 1 diabetes patients had fewer insertions and more deleted nucleotides. Compared to healthy donors, patients appeared to have naive, central memory and Treg TCRB repertoires that were more alike.

On this clone: Antigen unknown.

The whole isolated RNA underwent reverse transcription, so sequencing captured expressed TCRB transcripts. Only in-frame clones appear in the TCRdb table, and some are missing; sequencing was by immunoSEQ multiplex PCR. This table has about 300,000 clones, 8% appearing once. Looked up from germline, CDR1 is SQVTM and CDR2 is ANQGSEA. Trimming pared 7 bases from V and 5 bases from J, leaving 17 bases between. This CDR3 region has 14 residues. The chain joins TRBV29-1 to TRBJ2-2; D might be TRBD2 (6 bases). The TCR comes from a woman aged 18-29 years in good health. The sequencing input was central memory CD4+ T cells from blood. CDR3 DNA: TGCAGCGCCTTAAAGACTAGTTTTACCGGGGAGCTGTTTTTT. Translation: CSALKTSFTGELFF.